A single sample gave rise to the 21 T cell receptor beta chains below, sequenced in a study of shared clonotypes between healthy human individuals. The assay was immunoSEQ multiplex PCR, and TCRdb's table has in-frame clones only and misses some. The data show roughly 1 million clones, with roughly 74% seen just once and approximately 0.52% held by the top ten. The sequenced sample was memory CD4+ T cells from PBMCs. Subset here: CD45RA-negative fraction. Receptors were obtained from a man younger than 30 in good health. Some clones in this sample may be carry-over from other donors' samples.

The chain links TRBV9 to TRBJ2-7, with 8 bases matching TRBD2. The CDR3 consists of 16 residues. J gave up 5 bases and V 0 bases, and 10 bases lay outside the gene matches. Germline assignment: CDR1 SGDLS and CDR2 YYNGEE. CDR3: CASSVAGQAGAHEQYF. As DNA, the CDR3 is TGTGCCAGCAGCGTAGCTGGGCAAGCGGGAGCCCACGAGCAGTACTTC.

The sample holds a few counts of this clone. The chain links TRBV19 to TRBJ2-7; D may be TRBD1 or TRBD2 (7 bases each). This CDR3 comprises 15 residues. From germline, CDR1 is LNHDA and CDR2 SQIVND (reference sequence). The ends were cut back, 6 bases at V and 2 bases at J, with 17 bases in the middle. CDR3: CASRHYQGGTYEQYF. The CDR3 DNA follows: TGTGCCAGTAGGCACTATCAGGGGGGGACCTACGAGCAGTACTTC.

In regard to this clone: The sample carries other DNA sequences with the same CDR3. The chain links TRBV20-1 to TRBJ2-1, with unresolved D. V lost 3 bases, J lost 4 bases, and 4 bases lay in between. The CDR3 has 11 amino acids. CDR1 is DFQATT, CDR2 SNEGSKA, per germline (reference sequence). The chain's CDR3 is CSASGYNEQFF. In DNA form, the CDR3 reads TGCAGTGCTAGCGGATACAATGAGCAGTTCTTC.

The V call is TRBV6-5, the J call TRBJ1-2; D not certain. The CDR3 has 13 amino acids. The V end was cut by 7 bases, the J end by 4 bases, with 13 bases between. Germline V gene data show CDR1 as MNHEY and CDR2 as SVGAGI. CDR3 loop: CASNGGRGYGYTF. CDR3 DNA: TGTGCCAGCAACGGAGGTCGGGGCTATGGCTACACCTTC.

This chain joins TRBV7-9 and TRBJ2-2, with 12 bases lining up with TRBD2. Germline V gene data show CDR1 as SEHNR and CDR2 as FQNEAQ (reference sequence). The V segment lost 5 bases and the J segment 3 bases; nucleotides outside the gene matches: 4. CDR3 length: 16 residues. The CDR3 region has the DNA TGTGCCAGCAGCACTAGACTAGCGGGGGACACCGGGGAGCTGTTTTTT. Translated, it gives CASSTRLAGDTGELFF.

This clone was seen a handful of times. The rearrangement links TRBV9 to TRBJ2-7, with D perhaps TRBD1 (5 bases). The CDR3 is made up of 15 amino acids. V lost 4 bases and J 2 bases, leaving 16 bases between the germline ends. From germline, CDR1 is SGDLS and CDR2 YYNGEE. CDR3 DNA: TGTGCCAGCAGCTTCCTGACAGTCCCACCCTACGAGCAGTACTTC. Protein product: CASSFLTVPPYEQYF. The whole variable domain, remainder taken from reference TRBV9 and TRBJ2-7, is DSGVTQTPKHLITATGQRVTLRCSPRSGDLSVYWYQQSLDQGLQFLIQYYNGEERAKGNILERFSAQQFPDLHSELNLSSLELGDSALYFCASSFLTVPPYEQYFGPGTRLTVT.

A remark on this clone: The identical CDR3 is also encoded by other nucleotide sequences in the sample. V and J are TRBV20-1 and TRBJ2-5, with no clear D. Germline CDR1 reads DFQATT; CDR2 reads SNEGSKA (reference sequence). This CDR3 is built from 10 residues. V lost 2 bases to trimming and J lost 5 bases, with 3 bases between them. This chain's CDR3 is CSARQETQYF. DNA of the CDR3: TGCAGTGCTAGACAGGAGACCCAGTACTTC.

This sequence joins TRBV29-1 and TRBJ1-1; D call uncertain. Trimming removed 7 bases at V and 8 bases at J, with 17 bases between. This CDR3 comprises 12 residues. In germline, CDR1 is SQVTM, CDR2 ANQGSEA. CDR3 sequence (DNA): TGCAGCGCTCGCAGTCTCGGAGGGGAAGCTTTCTTT. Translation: CSARSLGGEAFF.

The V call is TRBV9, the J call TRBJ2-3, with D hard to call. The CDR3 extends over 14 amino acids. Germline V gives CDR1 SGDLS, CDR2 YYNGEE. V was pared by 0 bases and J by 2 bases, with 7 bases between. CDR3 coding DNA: TGTGCCAGCAGCGTAGCTACTGCCACAGATACGCAGTATTTT. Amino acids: CASSVATATDTQYF.

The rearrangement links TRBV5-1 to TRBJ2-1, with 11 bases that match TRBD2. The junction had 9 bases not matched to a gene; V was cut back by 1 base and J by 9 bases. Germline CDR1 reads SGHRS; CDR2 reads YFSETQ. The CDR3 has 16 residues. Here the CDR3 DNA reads TGCGCCAGCAGCTTGACTAGCGGGAGAAGGGATTTTGAGCAGTTCTTC. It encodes CASSLTSGRRDFEQFF.

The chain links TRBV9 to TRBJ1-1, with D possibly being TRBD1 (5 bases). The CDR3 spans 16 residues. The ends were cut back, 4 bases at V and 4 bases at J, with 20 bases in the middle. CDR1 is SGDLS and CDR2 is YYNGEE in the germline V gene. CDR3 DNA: TGTGCCAGCAGCCCCCCGCCCGGAGGGGTAATCACTGAAGCTTTCTTT. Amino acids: CASSPPPGGVITEAFF. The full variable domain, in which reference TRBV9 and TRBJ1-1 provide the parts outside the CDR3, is DSGVTQTPKHLITATGQRVTLRCSPRSGDLSVYWYQQSLDQGLQFLIQYYNGEERAKGNILERFSAQQFPDLHSELNLSSLELGDSALYFCASSPPPGGVITEAFFGQGTRLTVV.

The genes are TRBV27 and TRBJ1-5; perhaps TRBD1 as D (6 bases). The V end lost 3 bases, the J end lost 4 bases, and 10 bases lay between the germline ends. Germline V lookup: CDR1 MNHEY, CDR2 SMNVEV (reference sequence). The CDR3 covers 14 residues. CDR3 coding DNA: TGTGCCAGCAGTTTGAGGACAGTAAATCAGCCCCAGCATTTT. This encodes CASSLRTVNQPQHF.

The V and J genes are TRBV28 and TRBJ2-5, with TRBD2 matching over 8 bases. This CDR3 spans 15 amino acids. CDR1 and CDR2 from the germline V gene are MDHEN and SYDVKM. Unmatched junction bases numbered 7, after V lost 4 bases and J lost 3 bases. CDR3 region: CASSYPGGEEETQYF. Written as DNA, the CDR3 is TGTGCCAGCAGTTACCCGGGAGGGGAAGAAGAGACCCAGTACTTC.

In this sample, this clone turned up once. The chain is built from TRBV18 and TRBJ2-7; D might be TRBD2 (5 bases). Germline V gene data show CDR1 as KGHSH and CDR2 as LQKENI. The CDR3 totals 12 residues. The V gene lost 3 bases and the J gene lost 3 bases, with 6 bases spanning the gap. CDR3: CASSPGVYEQYF. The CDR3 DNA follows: TGTGCCAGCTCACCCGGGGTCTACGAGCAGTACTTC.

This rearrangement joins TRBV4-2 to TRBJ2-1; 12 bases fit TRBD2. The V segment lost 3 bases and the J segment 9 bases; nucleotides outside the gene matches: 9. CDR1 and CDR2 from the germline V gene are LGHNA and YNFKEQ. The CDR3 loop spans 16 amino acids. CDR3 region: CASSQDPSGRDGEQFF. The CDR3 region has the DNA TGTGCCAGCAGCCAGGATCCTAGCGGGAGGGACGGTGAGCAGTTCTTC.

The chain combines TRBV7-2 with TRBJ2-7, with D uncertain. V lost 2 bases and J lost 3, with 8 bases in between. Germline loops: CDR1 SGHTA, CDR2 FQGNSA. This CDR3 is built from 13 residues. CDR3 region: CASSLRLGYEQYF. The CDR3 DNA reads TGTGCCAGCAGCTTACGTCTGGGCTACGAGCAGTACTTC.

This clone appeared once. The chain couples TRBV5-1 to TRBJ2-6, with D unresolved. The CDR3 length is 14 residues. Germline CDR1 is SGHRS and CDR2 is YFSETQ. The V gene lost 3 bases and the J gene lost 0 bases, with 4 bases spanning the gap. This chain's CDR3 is CASSWNSGANVLTF. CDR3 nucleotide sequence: TGCGCCAGCAGCTGGAACTCTGGGGCCAACGTCCTGACTTTC.

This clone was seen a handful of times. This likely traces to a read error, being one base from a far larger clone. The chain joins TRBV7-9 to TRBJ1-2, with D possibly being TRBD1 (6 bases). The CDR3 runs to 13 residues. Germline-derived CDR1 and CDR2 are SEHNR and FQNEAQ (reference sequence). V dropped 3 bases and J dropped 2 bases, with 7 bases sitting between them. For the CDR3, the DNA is TGTGCCAGCAGCTTTACAGGGAACTATGGCTACACCTTC. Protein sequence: CASSFTGNYGYTF.

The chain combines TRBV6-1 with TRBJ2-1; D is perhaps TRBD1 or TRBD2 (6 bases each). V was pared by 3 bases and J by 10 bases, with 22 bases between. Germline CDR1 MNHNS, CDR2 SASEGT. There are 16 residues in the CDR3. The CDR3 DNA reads TGTGCCAGCAGTGATAGGGGGGTAACGCCGCGCGAGGAGCAGTTCTTC. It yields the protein CASSDRGVTPREEQFF.

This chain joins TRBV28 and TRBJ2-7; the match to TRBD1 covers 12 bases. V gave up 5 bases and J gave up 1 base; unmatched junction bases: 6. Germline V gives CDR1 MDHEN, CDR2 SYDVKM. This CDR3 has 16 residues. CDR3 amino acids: CASSGAGQGASYEQYF. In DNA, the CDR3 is TGTGCCAGCAGTGGAGCGGGACAGGGGGCTTCCTACGAGCAGTACTTC.

The CDR3 DNA reads as TGTGCCAGCGCCCCCGGGACAGGTCTGTCGGAGACCCAGTACTTC. This encodes CASAPGTGLSETQYF. The chain has TRBV28 and TRBJ2-5; 8 nucleotides line up with TRBD1. The CDR3 contains 15 residues. Germline V gene data show CDR1 as MDHEN and CDR2 as SYDVKM. The ends lost 8 bases at V and 5 bases at J; junction bases unmatched: 13.